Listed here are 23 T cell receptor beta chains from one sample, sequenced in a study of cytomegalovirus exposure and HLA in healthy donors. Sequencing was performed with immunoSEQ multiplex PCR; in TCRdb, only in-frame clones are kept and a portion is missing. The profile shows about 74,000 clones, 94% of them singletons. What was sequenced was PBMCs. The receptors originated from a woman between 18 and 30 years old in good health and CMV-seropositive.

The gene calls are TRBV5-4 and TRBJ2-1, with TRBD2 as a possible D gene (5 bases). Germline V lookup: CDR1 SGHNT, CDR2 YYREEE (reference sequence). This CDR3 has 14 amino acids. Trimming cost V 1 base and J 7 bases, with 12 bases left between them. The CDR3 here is CASSLITTGNEQFF. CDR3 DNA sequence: TGTGCCAGCAGCTTGATCACCACGGGGAATGAGCAGTTCTTC.

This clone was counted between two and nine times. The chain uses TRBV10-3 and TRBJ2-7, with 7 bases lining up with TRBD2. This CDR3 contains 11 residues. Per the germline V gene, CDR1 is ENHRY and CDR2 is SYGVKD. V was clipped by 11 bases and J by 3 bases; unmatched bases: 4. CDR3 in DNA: TGTGCCGTGGGGACTAACTACGAGCAGTACTTC. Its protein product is CAVGTNYEQYF.

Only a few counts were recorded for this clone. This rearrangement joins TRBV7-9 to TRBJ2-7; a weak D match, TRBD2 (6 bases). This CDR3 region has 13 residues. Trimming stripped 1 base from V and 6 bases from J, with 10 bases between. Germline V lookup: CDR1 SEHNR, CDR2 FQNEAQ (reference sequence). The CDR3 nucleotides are TGTGCCAGCAGCTTAGGGGGGGTCAGCGAGCAGTACTTC. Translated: CASSLGGVSEQYF.

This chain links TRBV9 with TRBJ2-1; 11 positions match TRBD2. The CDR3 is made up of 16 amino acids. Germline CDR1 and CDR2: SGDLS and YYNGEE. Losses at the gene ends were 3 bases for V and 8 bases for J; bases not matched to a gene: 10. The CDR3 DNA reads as TGTGCCAGCAGCGATAGCGGGGGGGCACCTTCGGATGAGCAGTTCTTC. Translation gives CASSDSGGAPSDEQFF.

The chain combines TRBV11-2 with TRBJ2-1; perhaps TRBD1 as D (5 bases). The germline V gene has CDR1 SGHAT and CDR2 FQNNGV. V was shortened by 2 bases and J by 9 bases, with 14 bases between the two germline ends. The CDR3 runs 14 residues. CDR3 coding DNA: TGTGCCAGCAGCTTAAGCCAGGGATCGGGTGAGCAGTTCTTC. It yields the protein CASSLSQGSGEQFF.

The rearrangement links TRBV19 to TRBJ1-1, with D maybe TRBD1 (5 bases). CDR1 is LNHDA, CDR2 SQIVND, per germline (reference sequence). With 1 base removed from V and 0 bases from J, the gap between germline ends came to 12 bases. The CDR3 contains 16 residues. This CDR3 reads CASSIGDSRMNTEAFF. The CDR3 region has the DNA TGTGCCAGTAGTATAGGAGACAGCCGTATGAACACTGAAGCTTTCTTT.

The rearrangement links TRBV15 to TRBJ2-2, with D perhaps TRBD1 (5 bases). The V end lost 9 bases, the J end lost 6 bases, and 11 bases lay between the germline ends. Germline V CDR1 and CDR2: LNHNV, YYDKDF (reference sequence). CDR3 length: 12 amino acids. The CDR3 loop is CATMTEAGELFF. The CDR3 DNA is TGTGCCACAATGACAGAAGCCGGGGAGCTGTTTTTT.

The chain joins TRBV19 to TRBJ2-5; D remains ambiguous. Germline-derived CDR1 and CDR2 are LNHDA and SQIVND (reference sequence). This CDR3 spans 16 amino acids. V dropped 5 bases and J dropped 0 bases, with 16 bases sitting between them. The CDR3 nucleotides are TGTGCCAGTAGTCCCCGCCCCAGACATAACCAAGAGACCCAGTACTTC. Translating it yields CASSPRPRHNQETQYF.

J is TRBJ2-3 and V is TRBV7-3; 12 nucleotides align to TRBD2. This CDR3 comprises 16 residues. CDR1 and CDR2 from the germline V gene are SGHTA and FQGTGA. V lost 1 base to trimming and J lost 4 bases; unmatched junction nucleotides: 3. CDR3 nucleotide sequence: TGTGCCAGCAGCTTAAATCTAGCGGGAGGGGCAGATACGCAGTATTTT. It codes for CASSLNLAGGADTQYF.

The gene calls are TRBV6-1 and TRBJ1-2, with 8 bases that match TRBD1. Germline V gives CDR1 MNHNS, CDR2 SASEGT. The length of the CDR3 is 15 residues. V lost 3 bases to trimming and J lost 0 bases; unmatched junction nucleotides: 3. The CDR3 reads CASSEGQAPNYGYTF. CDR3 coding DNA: TGTGCCAGCAGTGAGGGACAGGCTCCTAACTATGGCTACACCTTC.

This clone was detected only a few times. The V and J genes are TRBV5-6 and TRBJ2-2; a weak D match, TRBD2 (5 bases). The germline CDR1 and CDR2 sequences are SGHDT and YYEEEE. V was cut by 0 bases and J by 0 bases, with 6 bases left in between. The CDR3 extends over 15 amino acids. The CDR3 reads CASSLGGTNTGELFF. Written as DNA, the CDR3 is TGTGCCAGCAGCTTGGGAGGGACGAACACCGGGGAGCTGTTTTTT.

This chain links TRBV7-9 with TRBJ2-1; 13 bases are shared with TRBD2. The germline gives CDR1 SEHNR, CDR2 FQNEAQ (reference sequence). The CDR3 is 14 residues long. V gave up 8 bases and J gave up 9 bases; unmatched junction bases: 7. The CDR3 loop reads CASGTSGKIGEQFF. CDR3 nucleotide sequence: TGTGCCAGCGGGACTAGCGGGAAGATTGGTGAGCAGTTCTTC.

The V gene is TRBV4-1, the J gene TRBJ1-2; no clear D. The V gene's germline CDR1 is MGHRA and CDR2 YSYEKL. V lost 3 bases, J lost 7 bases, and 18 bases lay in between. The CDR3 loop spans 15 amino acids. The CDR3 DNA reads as TGCGCCAGCAGCCACCCCCCGGAGGGATGGCGTGGCTACACCTTC. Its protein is CASSHPPEGWRGYTF.

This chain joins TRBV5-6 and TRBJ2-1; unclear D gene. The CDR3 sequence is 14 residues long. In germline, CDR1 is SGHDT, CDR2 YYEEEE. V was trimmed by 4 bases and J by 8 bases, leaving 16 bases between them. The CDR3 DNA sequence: TGTGCCAGCAGCGGTGGGTCCTTCCGGGATGAGCAGTTCTTC. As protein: CASSGGSFRDEQFF. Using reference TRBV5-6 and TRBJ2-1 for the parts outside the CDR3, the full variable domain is DAGVTQSPTHLIKTRGQQVTLRCSPKSGHDTVSWYQQALGQGPQFIFQYYEEEERQRGNFPDRFSGHQFPNYSSELNVNALLLGDSALYLCASSGGSFRDEQFFGPGTRLTVL.

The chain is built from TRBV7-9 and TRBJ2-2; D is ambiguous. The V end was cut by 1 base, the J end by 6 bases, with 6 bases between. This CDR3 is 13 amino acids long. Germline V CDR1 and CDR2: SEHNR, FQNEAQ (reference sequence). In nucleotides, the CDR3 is TGTGCCAGCAGCTTAGAGGCGGCCGGGGAGCTGTTTTTT. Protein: CASSLEAAGELFF. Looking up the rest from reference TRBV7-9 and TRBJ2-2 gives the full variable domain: DTGVSQNPRHKITKRGQNVTFRCDPISEHNRLYWYRQTLGQGPEFLTYFQNEAQLEKSRLLSDRFSAERPKGSFSTLEIQRTEQGDSAMYLCASSLEAAGELFFGEGSRLTVL.

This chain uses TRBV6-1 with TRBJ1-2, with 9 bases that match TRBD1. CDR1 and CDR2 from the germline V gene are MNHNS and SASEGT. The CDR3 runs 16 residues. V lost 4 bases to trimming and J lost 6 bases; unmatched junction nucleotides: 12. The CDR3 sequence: CASSVTRPTGGHGYTF. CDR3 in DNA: TGTGCCAGCAGTGTAACCCGACCGACAGGGGGACATGGCTACACCTTC.

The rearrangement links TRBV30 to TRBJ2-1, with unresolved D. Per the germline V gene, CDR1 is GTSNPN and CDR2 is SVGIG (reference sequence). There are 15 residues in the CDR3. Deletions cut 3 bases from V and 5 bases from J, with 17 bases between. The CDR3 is CAWSPVVGQDNEQFF. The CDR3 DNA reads TGTGCCTGGAGCCCTGTGGTCGGTCAGGACAATGAGCAGTTCTTC.

The CDR3 protein is CASSQHPSRGNPEAFF. Written as DNA, the CDR3 is TGCGCCAGCAGTCAACATCCCAGCAGGGGTAACCCTGAAGCTTTCTTT. V and J are TRBV10-2 and TRBJ1-1; a possible D gene is TRBD1 (6 bases). The CDR3 has 16 amino acids. CDR1 and CDR2 from the germline V gene are WSHSY and SAAADI. V dropped 5 bases and J dropped 6 bases, with 22 bases sitting between them.

CDR3 sequence: CASTTGRSTDTQYF. CDR3 DNA sequence: TGTGCCAGCACCACAGGACGAAGCACAGATACGCAGTATTTT. The chain carries TRBV11-2 and TRBJ2-3; D may be TRBD1 (5 bases). Germline V gene lookup returns CDR1 SGHAT and CDR2 FQNNGV. The CDR3 consists of 14 residues. Trimming stripped 7 bases from V and 0 bases from J, with 11 bases between.

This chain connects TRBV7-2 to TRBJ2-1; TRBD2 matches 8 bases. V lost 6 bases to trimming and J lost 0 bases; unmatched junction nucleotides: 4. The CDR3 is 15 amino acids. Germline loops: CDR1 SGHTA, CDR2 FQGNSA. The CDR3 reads CASRSGGPSYNEQFF. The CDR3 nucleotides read TGTGCCAGCAGGTCGGGGGGGCCCTCCTACAATGAGCAGTTCTTC.

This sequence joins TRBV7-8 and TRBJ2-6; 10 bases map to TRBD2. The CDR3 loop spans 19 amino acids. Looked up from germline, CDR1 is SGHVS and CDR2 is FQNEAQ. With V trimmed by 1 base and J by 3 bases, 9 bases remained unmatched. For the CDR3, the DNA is TGTGCCAGCAGCTTAGTCGGGGTAGCGGGAGGTGGTGGGGCCAACGTCCTGACTTTC. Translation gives CASSLVGVAGGGGANVLTF. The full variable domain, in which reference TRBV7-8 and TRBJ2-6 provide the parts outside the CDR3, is GAGVSQSPRYKVAKRGQDVALRCDPISGHVSLFWYQQALGQGPEFLTYFQNEAQLDKSGLPSDRFFAERPEGSVSTLKIQRTQQEDSAVYLCASSLVGVAGGGGANVLTFGAGSRLTVL.

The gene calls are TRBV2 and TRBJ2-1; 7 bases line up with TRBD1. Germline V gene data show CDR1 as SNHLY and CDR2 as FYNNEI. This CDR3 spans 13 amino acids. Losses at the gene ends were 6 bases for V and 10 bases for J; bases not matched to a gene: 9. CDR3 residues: CASSPDRDREQFF. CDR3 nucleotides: TGTGCCAGCAGCCCCGACCGGGACAGAGAGCAGTTCTTC. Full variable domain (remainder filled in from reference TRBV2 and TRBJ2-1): EPEVTQTPSHQVTQMGQEVILRCVPISNHLYFYWYRQILGQKVEFLVSFYNNEISEKSEIFDDQFSVERPDGSNFTLKIRSTKLEDSAMYFCASSPDRDREQFFGPGTRLTVL.

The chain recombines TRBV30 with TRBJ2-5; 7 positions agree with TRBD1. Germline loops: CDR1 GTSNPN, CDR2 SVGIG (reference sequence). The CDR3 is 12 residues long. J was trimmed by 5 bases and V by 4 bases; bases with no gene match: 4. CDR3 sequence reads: CAWKTGTETQYF. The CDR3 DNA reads TGTGCCTGGAAGACAGGGACGGAGACCCAGTACTTC.